The 22 T cell receptor beta chains below were found in one sample sequenced in a study of cytomegalovirus exposure and HLA in healthy donors. PCR amplification relied on 60 Vbeta primers (plus 13 Jbeta primers). Sequencing was performed with immunoSEQ multiplex PCR; in TCRdb, only in-frame clones are kept and a portion is missing. The profile shows about 76,000 clones, 78% of them singletons. Sequences were obtained from PBMCs. Receptor source: a woman in her 40s in good health and CMV-seropositive.

The rearrangement uses TRBV7-2 and TRBJ1-5; TRBD1 matches 7 bases. Unmatched junction bases numbered 7, after V lost 5 bases and J lost 3 bases. The germline CDR1 and CDR2 sequences are SGHTA and FQGNSA. The CDR3 is 15 amino acids. The CDR3 sequence is CASSPRTGFNQPQHF. The CDR3 DNA reads as TGTGCCAGCAGCCCACGGACAGGCTTCAATCAGCCCCAGCATTTT.

The chain links TRBV18 to TRBJ2-2; the match to TRBD2 covers 7 bases. There are 16 residues in the CDR3. J lost 6 bases, V lost 6 bases, and 13 bases had no gene match. CDR1 and CDR2 from the germline V gene are KGHSH and LQKENI. The CDR3 sequence: CASSPQGLVASGELFF. The CDR3 DNA is TGTGCCAGCTCTCCCCAAGGACTAGTGGCCTCCGGGGAGCTGTTTTTT.

This clone was seen once. The genes are TRBV11-2 and TRBJ2-2, with D possibly matching TRBD1 (6 bases). V was clipped by 3 bases and J by 6 bases, with 14 bases between them. CDR3 length: 15 amino acids. Germline loops: CDR1 SGHAT, CDR2 FQNNGV. As DNA, the CDR3 is TGTGCCAGCAGCTTTATCAGGGGAAACGCCGGGGAGCTGTTTTTT. Its translation is CASSFIRGNAGELFF.

The chain recombines TRBV11-3 with TRBJ2-2; D may be TRBD2 (6 bases). Deletions cut 3 bases from V and 4 bases from J, with 15 bases between. This CDR3 contains 16 residues. Germline assignment: CDR1 SGHNT and CDR2 YENEEA. The CDR3 reads CASSLAGGYLTGELFF. Written as DNA, the CDR3 is TGTGCCAGCAGCTTGGCTGGGGGGTACCTCACCGGGGAGCTGTTTTTT.

This chain connects TRBV10-1 to TRBJ2-5; 9 bases map to TRBD1. With 10 bases clipped from V and 2 bases from J, the junction kept 11 bases outside the gene matches. The length of the CDR3 is 15 residues. Germline values: CDR1 WNHNN, CDR2 SYGVQD (reference sequence). The CDR3 DNA sequence: TGCGCCAACAAACCCCCGGGACAGGGACAAGAGACCCAGTACTTC. It translates to CANKPPGQGQETQYF.

Comment on this clone: At one end the junction does not follow the germline gene, possibly because of a read error. CDR3 sequence (DNA): TGTTCCAGCAGCTTATTGGCAGAGGGTGGCTACACCTTC. It yields the protein CSSSLLAEGGYTF. The chain couples TRBV7-9 to TRBJ1-2; no clear D gene. The CDR3 length is 13 residues. Germline CDR1 reads SEHNR; CDR2 reads FQNEAQ (reference sequence).

V and J are TRBV19 and TRBJ1-1; TRBD1 matches 7 bases. This CDR3 has 15 amino acids. V shed 6 bases and J 0 bases; nucleotides not matched to a gene: 7. Germline CDR1 reads LNHDA; CDR2 reads SQIVND (reference sequence). In DNA form, the CDR3 reads TGTGCCAGTAGCCCCCCCGGGACAGTGAACACTGAAGCTTTCTTT. Encoded protein: CASSPPGTVNTEAFF.

V usage is TRBV7-9 and J usage is TRBJ2-3; TRBD1 matches 7 bases. This CDR3 has 13 amino acids. Germline V gives CDR1 SEHNR, CDR2 FQNEAQ (reference sequence). CDR3 nucleotide sequence: TGTTCCACCGGACAGGAAAGCACAGATACGCAGTATTTT. Amino acid sequence: CSTGQESTDTQYF.

This chain joins TRBV30 and TRBJ1-5; no clear D. CDR1 is GTSNPN, CDR2 SVGIG, per germline (reference sequence). The CDR3 has 14 amino acids. V lost 0 bases to trimming and J lost 5 bases, with 11 bases between them. The CDR3 region is CAWSVQVGDQPQHF. The CDR3 nucleotides read TGTGCCTGGAGTGTACAAGTGGGAGATCAGCCCCAGCATTTT.

The chain employs TRBV18 and TRBJ1-3; 7 bases match TRBD1. V lost 4 bases, J lost 3 bases, and 3 bases stayed unmatched. The CDR3 totals 14 residues. Germline CDR1 and CDR2: KGHSH and LQKENI. This CDR3 is CASSQGADGNTIYF. CDR3 nucleotide sequence: TGTGCCAGCTCACAGGGGGCTGATGGAAACACCATATATTTT. Drawing the rest from reference TRBV18 and TRBJ1-3, the complete variable domain is NAGVMQNPRHLVRRRGQEARLRCSPMKGHSHVYWYRQLPEEGLKFMVYLQKENIIDESGMPKERFSAEFPKEGPSILRIQQVVRGDSAAYFCASSQGADGNTIYFGEGSWLTVV.

The chain is built from TRBV28 and TRBJ1-2, with D perhaps TRBD1 (6 bases). In germline, CDR1 is MDHEN, CDR2 SYDVKM. This CDR3 comprises 15 residues. V was pared by 2 bases and J by 4 bases, with 14 bases between. The CDR3 DNA sequence: TGTGCCAGCAGTTTACCAGGGGCTTTCGCCTATGGCTACACCTTC. Its protein is CASSLPGAFAYGYTF.

This chain joins TRBV28 and TRBJ2-1; TRBD2 might be the D (6 bases). This CDR3 region has 15 residues. The V end lost 2 bases, the J end lost 2 bases, and 10 bases lay between the germline ends. Germline V gene sequence: CDR1 MDHEN, CDR2 SYDVKM. CDR3 DNA: TGTGCCAGCAGTTTAGGGGGGACCCCCTACAATGAGCAGTTCTTC. Its protein is CASSLGGTPYNEQFF.

V gene TRBV28 combines with J gene TRBJ2-5; D is perhaps TRBD1 (7 bases). CDR1 MDHEN and CDR2 SYDVKM come from the germline V gene. This CDR3 spans 14 amino acids. Trimming pared 7 bases from V and 5 bases from J, leaving 17 bases between. CDR3 in DNA: TGTGCCAGCACCATCAGGGGGGCCTGGGAGACCCAGTACTTC. The encoded protein is CASTIRGAWETQYF.

This clone was detected a few times. The chain joins TRBV28 to TRBJ1-4; D may be TRBD1 (5 bases). With 3 bases removed from V and 0 bases from J, the gap between germline ends came to 8 bases. Looked up from germline, CDR1 is MDHEN and CDR2 is SYDVKM. The CDR3 has 15 residues. CDR3: CASSFAGATNEKLFF. CDR3 DNA sequence: TGTGCCAGCAGTTTCGCGGGGGCAACTAATGAAAAACTGTTTTTT.

This chain uses TRBV13 with TRBJ1-4; unclear D gene. V was pared by 1 base and J by 8 bases, with 14 bases between. There are 15 residues in the CDR3. Germline V gene data show CDR1 as PRHDT and CDR2 as FYEKMQ (reference sequence). The CDR3 region has the DNA TGTGCCAGCAGCTTAGCGAGGGATCTTCAAGAAAAACTGTTTTTT. Its protein product is CASSLARDLQEKLFF.

This clone was picked up a small number of times. DNA for the CDR3: TGTGCCAGCAGCTTTTCTGTAGGACAGAACACCGGGGAGCTGTTTTTT. Translating gives CASSFSVGQNTGELFF. This chain links TRBV11-2 with TRBJ2-2; tentatively, D is TRBD1 (5 bases). V gave up 3 bases and J gave up 1 base, with 12 bases separating them. The length of the CDR3 is 16 residues. In germline, CDR1 is SGHAT, CDR2 FQNNGV. Full variable domain (missing parts from reference TRBV11-2 and TRBJ2-2): EAGVAQSPRYKIIEKRQSVAFWCNPISGHATLYWYQQILGQGPKLLIQFQNNGVVDDSQLPKDRFSAERLKGVDSTLKIQPAKLEDSAVYLCASSFSVGQNTGELFFGEGSRLTVL.

The genes are TRBV6-5 and TRBJ2-7; tentatively, D is TRBD1 (5 bases). CDR1 is MNHEY and CDR2 is SVGAGI in the germline V gene. V lost 7 bases to trimming and J lost 2 bases, with 12 bases between them. The CDR3 has 13 amino acids. The CDR3 sequence: CASIGDRAYEQYF. In nucleotides, the CDR3 is TGTGCCAGCATAGGGGATCGGGCCTACGAGCAGTACTTC.

This clone was observed once. As DNA, the CDR3 is TGTGCCAGCAGCCAAGAGGGAGACTTACGCACAGATACGCAGTATTTT. This sequence encodes CASSQEGDLRTDTQYF. The V call is TRBV4-2, the J call TRBJ2-3; tentatively, D is TRBD2 (5 bases). This CDR3 is 16 amino acids long. CDR1 LGHNA and CDR2 YNFKEQ come from the germline V gene. V was pared by 0 bases and J by 1 base, with 11 bases between.

This chain joins TRBV27 and TRBJ2-5; TRBD1 matches at 8 bases. Per the germline V gene, CDR1 is MNHEY and CDR2 is SMNVEV (reference sequence). The CDR3 runs 15 residues. The V segment lost 5 bases and the J segment 2 bases; nucleotides outside the gene matches: 7. The CDR3 loop reads CASSVLGQGQETQYF. The CDR3 DNA reads TGTGCCAGCAGTGTCCTCGGACAGGGACAAGAGACCCAGTACTTC.

The CDR3: CAISAGQGALGNQPQHF. CDR3 DNA sequence: TGTGCCATCAGTGCCGGACAGGGGGCGCTGGGCAATCAGCCCCAGCATTTT. The V and J genes are TRBV10-3 and TRBJ1-5; 11 bases are shared with TRBD1. Germline CDR1 and CDR2: ENHRY and SYGVKD. V was clipped by 4 bases and J by 2 bases; unmatched bases: 7. The CDR3 covers 17 residues.

J is TRBJ1-1 and V is TRBV7-3, with D maybe TRBD1 (5 bases). This CDR3 comprises 13 residues. CDR1 is SGHTA and CDR2 is FQGTGA in the germline V gene. The V end lost 3 bases, the J end lost 2 bases, and 7 bases lay between the germline ends. CDR3 in DNA: TGTGCCAGCAGCTTGACAGTAAACACTGAAGCTTTCTTT. It is translated as CASSLTVNTEAFF. Drawing the rest from reference TRBV7-3 and TRBJ1-1, the complete variable domain is GAGVSQTPSNKVTEKGKYVELRCDPISGHTALYWYRQSLGQGPEFLIYFQGTGAADDSGLPNDRFFAVRPEGSVSTLKIQRTERGDSAVYLCASSLTVNTEAFFGQGTRLTVV.

This clone appeared once. This chain connects TRBV19 to TRBJ2-5; 8 bases agree with TRBD1. Trimming at V came to 5 bases and at J to 4 bases, leaving 12 bases not matched to a gene. The CDR3 has 16 residues. The V gene's germline CDR1 is LNHDA and CDR2 SQIVND (reference sequence). The CDR3 coding sequence is TGTGCCAGTAGTGCCTCCTTCCAGGGGGCCGGAGAGACCCAGTACTTC. Translation: CASSASFQGAGETQYF.